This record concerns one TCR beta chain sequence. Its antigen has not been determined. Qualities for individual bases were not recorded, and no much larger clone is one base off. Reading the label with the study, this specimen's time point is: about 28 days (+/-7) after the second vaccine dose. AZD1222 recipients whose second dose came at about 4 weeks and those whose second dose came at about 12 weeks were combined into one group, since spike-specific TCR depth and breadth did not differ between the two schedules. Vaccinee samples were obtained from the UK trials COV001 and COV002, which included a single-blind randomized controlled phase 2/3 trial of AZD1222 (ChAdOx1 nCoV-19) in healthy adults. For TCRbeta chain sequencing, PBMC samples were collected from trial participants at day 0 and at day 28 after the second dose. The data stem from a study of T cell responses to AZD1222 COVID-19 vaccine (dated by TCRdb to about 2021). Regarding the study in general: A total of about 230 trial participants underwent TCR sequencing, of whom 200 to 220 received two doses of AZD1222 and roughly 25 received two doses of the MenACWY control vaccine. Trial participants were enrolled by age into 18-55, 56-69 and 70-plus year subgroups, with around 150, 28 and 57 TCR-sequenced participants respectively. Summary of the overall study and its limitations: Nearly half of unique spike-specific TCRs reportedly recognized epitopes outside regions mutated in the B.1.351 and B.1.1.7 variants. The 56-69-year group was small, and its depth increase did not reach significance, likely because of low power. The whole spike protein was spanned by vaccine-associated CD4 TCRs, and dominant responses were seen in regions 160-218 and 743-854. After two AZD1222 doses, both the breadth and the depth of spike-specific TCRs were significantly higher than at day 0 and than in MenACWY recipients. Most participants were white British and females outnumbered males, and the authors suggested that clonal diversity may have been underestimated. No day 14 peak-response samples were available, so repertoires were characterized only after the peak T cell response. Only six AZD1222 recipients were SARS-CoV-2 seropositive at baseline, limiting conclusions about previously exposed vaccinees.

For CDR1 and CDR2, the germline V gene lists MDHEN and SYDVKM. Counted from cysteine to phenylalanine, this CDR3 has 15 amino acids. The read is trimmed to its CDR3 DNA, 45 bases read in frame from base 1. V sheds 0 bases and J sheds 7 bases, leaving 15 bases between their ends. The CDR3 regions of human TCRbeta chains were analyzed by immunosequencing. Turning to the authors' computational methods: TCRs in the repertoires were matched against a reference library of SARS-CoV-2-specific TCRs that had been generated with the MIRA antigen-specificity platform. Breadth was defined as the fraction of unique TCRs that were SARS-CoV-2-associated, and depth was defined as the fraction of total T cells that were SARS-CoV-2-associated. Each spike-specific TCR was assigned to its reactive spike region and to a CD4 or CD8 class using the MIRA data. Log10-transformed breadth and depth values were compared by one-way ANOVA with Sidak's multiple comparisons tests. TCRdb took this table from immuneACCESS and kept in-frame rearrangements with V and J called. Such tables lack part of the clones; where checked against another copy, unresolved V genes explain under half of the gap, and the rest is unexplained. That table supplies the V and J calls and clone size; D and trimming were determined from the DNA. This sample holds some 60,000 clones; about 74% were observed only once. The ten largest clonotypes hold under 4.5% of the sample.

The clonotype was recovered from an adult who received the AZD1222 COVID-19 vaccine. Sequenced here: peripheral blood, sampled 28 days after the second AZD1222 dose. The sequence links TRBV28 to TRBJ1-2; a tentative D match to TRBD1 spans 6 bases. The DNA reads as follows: TGTGCCAGCAGTTTATGGACGTCAGGGGCGGGTGGCTACACCTTC. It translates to CASSLWTSGAGGYTF.